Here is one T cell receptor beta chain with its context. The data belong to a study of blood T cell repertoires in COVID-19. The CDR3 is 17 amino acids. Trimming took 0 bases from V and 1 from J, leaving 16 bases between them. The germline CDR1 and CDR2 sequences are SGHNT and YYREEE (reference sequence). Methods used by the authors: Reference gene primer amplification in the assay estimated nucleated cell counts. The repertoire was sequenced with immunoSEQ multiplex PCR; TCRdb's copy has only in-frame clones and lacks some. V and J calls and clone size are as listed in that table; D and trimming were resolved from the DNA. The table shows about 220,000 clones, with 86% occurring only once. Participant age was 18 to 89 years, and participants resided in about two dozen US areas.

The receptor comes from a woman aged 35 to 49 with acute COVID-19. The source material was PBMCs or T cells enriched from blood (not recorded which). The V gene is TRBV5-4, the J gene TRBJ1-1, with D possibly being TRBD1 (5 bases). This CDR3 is CASSLGVMGQGNTEAFF. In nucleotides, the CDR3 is TGTGCCAGCAGCTTGGGAGTGATGGGTCAGGGGAACACTGAAGCTTTCTTT.